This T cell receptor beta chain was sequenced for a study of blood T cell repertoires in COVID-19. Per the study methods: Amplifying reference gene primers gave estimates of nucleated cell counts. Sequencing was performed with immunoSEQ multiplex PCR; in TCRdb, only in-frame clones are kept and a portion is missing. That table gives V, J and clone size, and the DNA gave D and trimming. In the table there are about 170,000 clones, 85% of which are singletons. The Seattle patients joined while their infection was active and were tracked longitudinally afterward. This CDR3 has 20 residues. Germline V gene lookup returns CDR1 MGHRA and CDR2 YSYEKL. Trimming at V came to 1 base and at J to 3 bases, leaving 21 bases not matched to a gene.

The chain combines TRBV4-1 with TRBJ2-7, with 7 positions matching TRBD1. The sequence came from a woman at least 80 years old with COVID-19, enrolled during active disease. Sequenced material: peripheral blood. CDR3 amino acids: CASSQVRGHQVRGANYEQYF. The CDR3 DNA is TGCGCCAGCAGCCAAGTTAGGGGGCACCAGGTCCGAGGGGCGAACTACGAGCAGTACTTC.